Listed below are T cell receptor beta chains from one sample, sequenced in a study of CD8 T cells in ankylosing spondylitis. TCRdb reprocessed the 5' RACE reads via MiXCR and lists one record per CDR3 protein. The table records tens of thousands of distinct CDR3 sequences, over 5.5% of them present only once. Sequencing was carried out using blood, either unsorted or a sorted T cell fraction (not recorded which). The receptor set was obtained from a male donor with ankylosing spondylitis or in good health (not recorded which). Both conserved end residues are part of each CDR3. A D gene is named only where the DNA matches it firmly. A row's size may be missing; if present it is once, few, many or a size class.

CDR3nt	CDR3aa	d_gene	j_gene	v_gene	abundance
TGCGCCAGCAGCCTAACCGGGATCTTTCCCGATGAGCAGTTCTTC	CASSLTGIFPDEQFF	-	TRBJ2-1	TRBV5-1	many
TGTGCCAGCAGTGGGTACTCCTTCAATGAGCAGTTCTTC	CASSGYSFNEQFF	-	TRBJ2-1	TRBV25-1	many
TGCAGTGCTAGAGACCCAGCGGGATCGGCAGATACGCAGTATTTT	CSARDPAGSADTQYF	TRBD2	TRBJ2-3	TRBV20-1	many
TGCGCCAGCAGCCAAAACCGGGACAGGGTTTCTGGGGCCAACGTCCTGACTTTC	CASSQNRDRVSGANVLTF	TRBD1	TRBJ2-6	TRBV4-3	many
TGTGCCAGCTCACCGTATGGAGCCAAAAACATTCAGTACTTC	CASSPYGAKNIQYF	-	TRBJ2-4	TRBV18	many
TGCAGTGCTCAGAAAGCGGGAGTGTTGGAGACCCAGTACTTC	CSAQKAGVLETQYF	TRBD2	TRBJ2-5	TRBV20-1	many
TGCGCCAGCAGCCAAGATCCGAACACCGGGGAGCTGTTTTTT	CASSQDPNTGELFF	-	TRBJ2-2	TRBV4-1	many
TGTGCCAGCAGTAACACAGATACGCAGTATTTT	CASSNTDTQYF	-	TRBJ2-3	TRBV6-2/TRBV6-3	many
TGTGCCAGCAGCCCCAGGGGGCCGGACACCATATATTTT	CASSPRGPDTIYF	TRBD1	TRBJ1-3	TRBV3-1	many
TGTGCCAGTAGTATGTCGGGACAGGGCGAAGCTTTCTTT	CASSMSGQGEAFF	TRBD1	TRBJ1-1	TRBV19	many
TGTGCCAGCAGCCGTGGGACACCAAACTATGGCTACACCTTC	CASSRGTPNYGYTF	-	TRBJ1-2	TRBV4-2	many
TGTGCCAGCAGCTTGGTGACAGGGAAGGTTAGTGAGCAGTTCTTC	CASSLVTGKVSEQFF	TRBD1	TRBJ2-1	TRBV5-5	many
TGTGCCAGTTGCCGGACAGGAGACTATGGCTACACCTTC	CASCRTGDYGYTF	TRBD1	TRBJ1-2	TRBV19	few
TGTGCCAGCAGCCCAGACAGCCACTTGAACACTGAAGCTTTCTTT	CASSPDSHLNTEAFF	-	TRBJ1-1	TRBV11-1	many
TGCGCCAGCAGCCAAGACCCCGCGACAGATACGCAGTATTTT	CASSQDPATDTQYF	-	TRBJ2-3	TRBV4-3	many
TGTGCCAGCAGTTTATGGGACACCGGGGAGCTGTTTTTT	CASSLWDTGELFF	-	TRBJ2-2	TRBV28	many
TGCAGTGCTAGTTCCAGGGTCCACACCTCCTACAATGAGCAGTTCTTC	CSASSRVHTSYNEQFF	-	TRBJ2-1	TRBV20-1	many
TGTGCCAGCAGCCAAGAGGTTGGGACCCCCTCCTACGAGCAGTACTTC	CASSQEVGTPSYEQYF	-	TRBJ2-7	TRBV4-2	many
TGTGCCAGCAGCGTAGCGGGAGTGACAGATACGCAGTATTTT	CASSVAGVTDTQYF	-	TRBJ2-3	TRBV9	many
TGCAGTGCTAGAGATGGCAGGGTCGGTAACAATGAGCAGTTCTTC	CSARDGRVGNNEQFF	-	TRBJ2-1	TRBV20-1	many
TGCGCCAGCAGTCTGCCCCTGAGGACTAGCGGGAGTCGTGTACGTAATGAGCAGTTCTTC	CASSLPLRTSGSRVRNEQFF	TRBD2	TRBJ2-1	TRBV5-1	many
TGCGCCAGCAGCCCCCTTCCGCAGGGCCAACAGCCCCAGCATTTT	CASSPLPQGQQPQHF	-	TRBJ1-5	TRBV5-1	many
TGTGCCACCAGCAGACGAACAGGGTCAGCCAAAAACATTCAGTACTTC	CATSRRTGSAKNIQYF	-	TRBJ2-4	TRBV15	many
TGCAGTGCCCAAGGACTCCCCGGCGGGGAGCTGTTTTTT	CSAQGLPGGELFF	-	TRBJ2-2	TRBV20-1	-
TGTGCCATGGGCCCCGGGGCTATCGGGCACAATGAGCAGTTCTTC	CAMGPGAIGHNEQFF	-	TRBJ2-1	TRBV13	few
TGTGCCAGCAGCTTCACCTCCACTGAAGCTTTCTTT	CASSFTSTEAFF	-	TRBJ1-1	TRBV11-2	many
TGTGCCAGCAGTTTATTGGGGGCTTCCCTTCAGCCCCAGCATTTT	CASSLLGASLQPQHF	-	TRBJ1-5	TRBV28	many
TGCGCCAGCGTCGGAGCGGGAGCGGGTCAGTTCTTC	CASVGAGAGQFF	TRBD2	TRBJ2-1	TRBV4-1	many
TGTGCCAGCAGCTTTCGCACAGATACGCAGTATTTT	CASSFRTDTQYF	-	TRBJ2-3	TRBV7-9	many
TGTGCCAGCAGCTTTCTGCCTAGCGGGGAAGAGACCCAGTACTTC	CASSFLPSGEETQYF	TRBD2	TRBJ2-5	TRBV7-9	many
TGTGCCAGCAGCCAAGGACTAGCGGGAGCCGATACGCAGTATTTT	CASSQGLAGADTQYF	TRBD2	TRBJ2-3	TRBV3-1	few